This T cell receptor beta chain was identified during a study of cytomegalovirus exposure and HLA in healthy donors. On the study more broadly: Among about 190 million T cells, an earlier analysis found 95 million to 140 million unique TCR beta sequences.

Worth noting for this clone: The target antigen is unknown.

This PCR relied on a set of 60 Vbeta primers and 13 Jbeta primers. Some clones are missing from TCRdb's copy, which holds only in-frame ones; the method was immunoSEQ multiplex PCR. The table lists 100,000 to 150,000 clones, around 75% of them singletons. General observations from the study: Accurate prediction of HLA-A and HLA-B alleles (for most subjects) was reportedly achieved from TCR beta sequences. Sequencing depth roughly uniform across donors was assumed in presence/absence analyses.

V lost 1 base, J lost 3 bases, and 4 bases stayed unmatched. CDR1 MNHNS and CDR2 SASEGT come from the germline V gene. This CDR3 region has 15 residues. The clonotype originates from a man aged 55 to 70 in good health and CMV-seropositive. Specimen: PBMCs. The V and J genes are TRBV6-1 and TRBJ1-2, with 8 nucleotides matching TRBD1. The CDR3 is CASSEGTGLHYGYTF. Here the CDR3 DNA reads TGTGCCAGCAGTGAAGGGACAGGGCTGCACTATGGCTACACCTTC.